Reported below is one T cell receptor (beta chain). The antigen is not known. Relative to the germline gene, one junction end is altered; a read error may explain this. This CDR3 region has 14 residues. CDR1 and CDR2 (germline): MNHNS, SASEGT. This sample is drawn from a study of cytomegalovirus exposure and HLA in healthy donors. Study-level results: Using a false discovery rate of 0.05, a later analysis showed that 16,951 TCR beta sequences were associated with HLA alleles.

The PCR employed 60 Vbeta primers together with 13 Jbeta primers. Only in-frame clones appear in the TCRdb table, and some are missing; sequencing was by immunoSEQ multiplex PCR. The repertoire holds over 150,000 clones, with roughly 78% as singletons. The source material was PBMCs. This clonotype was sampled from a woman in her 50s in good health and CMV-seropositive. The rearrangement uses TRBV6-1 and TRBJ1-1; D possibly corresponds to TRBD1 (6 bases). The CDR3 sequence is CACSGGHRNTEAFF. DNA for the CDR3: TGTGCCTGCAGTGGGGGACACCGGAACACTGAAGCTTTCTTT.